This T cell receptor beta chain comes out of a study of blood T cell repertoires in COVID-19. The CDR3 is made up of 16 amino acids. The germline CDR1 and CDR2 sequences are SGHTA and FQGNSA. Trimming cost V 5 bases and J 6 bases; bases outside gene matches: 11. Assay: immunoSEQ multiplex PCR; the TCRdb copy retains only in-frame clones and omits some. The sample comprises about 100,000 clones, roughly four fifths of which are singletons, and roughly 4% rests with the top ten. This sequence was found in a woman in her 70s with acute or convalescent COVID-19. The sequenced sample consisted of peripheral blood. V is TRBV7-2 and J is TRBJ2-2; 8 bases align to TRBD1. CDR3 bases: TGTGCCAGCAGCCCACTAGGGACAGGCAACTCCGGGGAGCTGTTTTTT. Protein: CASSPLGTGNSGELFF.